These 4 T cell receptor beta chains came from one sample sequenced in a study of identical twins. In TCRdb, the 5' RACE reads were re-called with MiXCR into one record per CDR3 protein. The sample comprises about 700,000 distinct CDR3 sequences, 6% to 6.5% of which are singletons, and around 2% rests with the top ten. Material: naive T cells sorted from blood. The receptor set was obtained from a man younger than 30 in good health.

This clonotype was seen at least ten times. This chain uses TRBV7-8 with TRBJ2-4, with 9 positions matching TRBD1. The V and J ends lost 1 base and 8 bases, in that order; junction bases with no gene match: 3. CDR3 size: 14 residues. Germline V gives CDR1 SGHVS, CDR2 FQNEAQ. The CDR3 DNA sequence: TGTGCCAGCAGCTTAGACAGGGGGCTGGACATTCAGTACTTC. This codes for CASSLDRGLDIQYF.

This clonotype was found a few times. This CDR3 is CASEGLAGVSGYNEQFF. The DNA for the CDR3 is TGTGCCAGCGAGGGGCTAGCGGGAGTATCAGGCTACAATGAGCAGTTCTTC. This chain joins TRBV27 and TRBJ2-1; 10 nucleotides align to TRBD2. V was clipped by 8 bases and J by 3 bases; unmatched bases: 13. Per germline, CDR1 MNHEY and CDR2 SMNVEV (reference sequence). The length of the CDR3 is 17 residues.

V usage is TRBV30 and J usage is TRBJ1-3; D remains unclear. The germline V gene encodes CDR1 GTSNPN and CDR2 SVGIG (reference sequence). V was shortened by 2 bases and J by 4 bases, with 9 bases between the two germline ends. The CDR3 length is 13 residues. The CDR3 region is CAWSRTVGNTIYF. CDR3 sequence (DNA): TGTGCCTGGAGTAGGACGGTAGGAAACACCATATATTTT.

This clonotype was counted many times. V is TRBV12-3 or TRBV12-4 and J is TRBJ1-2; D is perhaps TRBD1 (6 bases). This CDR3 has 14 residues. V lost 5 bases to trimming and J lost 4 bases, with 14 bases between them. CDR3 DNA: TGTGCCAGCAGTAGAGTTACAGGGTTCTATGGCTACACCTTC. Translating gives CASSRVTGFYGYTF.